These T cell receptor beta chains were read from a single sample in a study of OX40 agonist ivuxolimab in advanced cancers. Generated by immunoSEQ multiplex PCR, the TCRdb table keeps only in-frame clones and is missing some. The sample holds 57,000 or so clones; about 85% are singletons and the top ten take about 4.5%. Material: CD4+ or CD8+ T cells sorted from blood, obtained in a trial of the OX40 agonist ivuxolimab. The receptors come from an adult with an advanced solid tumor such as melanoma, head and neck, liver or kidney cancer. Both conserved end residues are part of each CDR3. D genes are given only for firm matches. Clone size is stated in some rows and not others, as once, few, many or a class when expanded.

J gene	V gene	D gene	clone size	CDR3 length	CDR3 DNA	CDR3 protein
TRBJ2-5	TRBV7-9	NA	NA	14	TGTGCCAGCAGCCCGCCTCGGGGAGAAGAGACCCAGTACTTC	CASSPPRGEETQYF
TRBJ2-1	TRBV5-4	NA	NA	14	TGTGCCAGCAGCTTGGATCCCTCGACCGGTGAGCAGTTCTTC	CASSLDPSTGEQFF
TRBJ2-3	TRBV27	NA	NA	13	TGTGCCAGCAGTCCTCTCAGCGTTGATACGCAGTATTTT	CASSPLSVDTQYF
TRBJ1-3	TRBV4-1	NA	NA	16	TGCGCCAGCAGCCTGACCCAGGGATTTTCTGGAAACACCATATATTTT	CASSLTQGFSGNTIYF
TRBJ2-1	TRBV28	NA	NA	11	TGTGCCAGCAGTTTCCCAGGAGCATGGTTCTTC	CASSFPGAWFF
TRBJ1-2	TRBV4-2	NA	NA	15	TGTGCCAGCAGCCAAGAACTAAGGGCCGGGCATGGCTACACCTTC	CASSQELRAGHGYTF
TRBJ2-2	TRBV5-1	NA	NA	14	TGCGCCAGCAGCCAGGCGATGGGGACCGGGGAGCTGTTTTTT	CASSQAMGTGELFF
TRBJ2-3	TRBV6-1	NA	NA	17	TGTGCCAGCAGTGCCACCCGGGACGGCAGGGGCACAGATACGCAGTATTTT	CASSATRDGRGTDTQYF
TRBJ2-1	TRBV2	TRBD2	once	16	TGTGCCAGCACCCGGGGAACTAGCGGGAGGAGAAATGAGCAGTTCTTC	CASTRGTSGRRNEQFF
TRBJ2-7	TRBV6-5	TRBD2	NA	14	TGTGCCAGCAGTACCGGACTAGCGCGCTACGAGCAGTACTTC	CASSTGLARYEQYF
TRBJ2-3	TRBV7-9	TRBD2	NA	16	TGTGCCAGCAGCTTAGTACTAGCGGGAAGGGCAGATACGCAGTATTTT	CASSLVLAGRADTQYF
TRBJ2-5	TRBV6-1	NA	once	12	TGTGCCAGCAACCCAGGGGAAAAGACCCAGTACTTC	CASNPGEKTQYF
TRBJ2-2	TRBV27	NA	NA	14	TGTGCCAGCAGTTTGAAAATTGGCCCCGGGGAGCTGTTTTTT	CASSLKIGPGELFF
TRBJ2-7	TRBV21-1	NA	once	15	TGTGCCAGCAGTCCGGGGGTCGGGGTGCCCCACGAGCAGTACTTC	CASSPGVGVPHEQYF
TRBJ2-1	TRBV29-1	TRBD2	NA	18	TGCAGCGCCTCGGGGGGACTAGCGGGAGGCCTTGGAGGCAATGAGCAGTTCTTC	CSASGGLAGGLGGNEQFF
TRBJ1-1	TRBV2	NA	NA	15	TGTGCCAGCAGTGCCGAGGGGGGAGTGAACACTGAAGCTTTCTTT	CASSAEGGVNTEAFF
TRBJ2-1	TRBV30	NA	NA	13	TGTGCCTGGAGTGTGGGAGACTATAATGAGCAGTTCTTC	CAWSVGDYNEQFF
TRBJ2-7	TRBV18	NA	NA	15	TGTGCCAGCTCACCACCGGGCTTCAGCTCCTACGAGCAGTACTTC	CASSPPGFSSYEQYF
TRBJ2-3	TRBV9	NA	NA	16	TGTGCCAGCAGCCCCGGCATGGCCCTATACACAGATACGCAGTATTTT	CASSPGMALYTDTQYF
TRBJ2-4	TRBV28	NA	NA	14	TGTGCCAGCAGTTCATCCGCAGCCAAAAACATTCAGTACTTC	CASSSSAAKNIQYF
TRBJ2-1	TRBV7-9	NA	NA	14	TGTGCCAGCAGCTTAGTTGTGAGGGAACATGAGCAGTTCTTC	CASSLVVREHEQFF
TRBJ1-2	TRBV30	NA	NA	15	TGTGCCTGGAGTGTAAGACAGTTCATAAACTATGGCTACACCTTC	CAWSVRQFINYGYTF
TRBJ2-7	TRBV5-4	TRBD1	NA	14	TGTGCCAGCAGCAACCGGGACAGGGCCTACGAGCAGTACTTC	CASSNRDRAYEQYF
TRBJ1-2	TRBV20-1	NA	NA	11	TGCAGTGCCGACAGTGGGTTAGGCTACACCTTC	CSADSGLGYTF
TRBJ2-1	TRBV28	TRBD1	NA	16	TGTGCCAGCAGTCACAGGGGGACAGGGTCCTACAATGAGCAGTTCTTC	CASSHRGTGSYNEQFF
TRBJ1-5	TRBV18	NA	NA	15	TGTGCCAGCTCACCATCGGGAACAGGGAATCAGCCCCAGCATTTT	CASSPSGTGNQPQHF